This T cell receptor beta chain was documented in a study of blood T cell repertoires in COVID-19. On the study more broadly: The origin of the acute and convalescent COVID-19 samples was the United States, Italy and Spain.

CDR3 length: 14 residues. From germline, CDR1 is LNHDA and CDR2 SQIVND (reference sequence). Losses at the gene ends were 6 bases for V and 9 bases for J; bases not matched to a gene: 5. Profiled with immunoSEQ multiplex PCR; TCRdb holds only in-frame clones, not every one. The sample records about 46,000 clones, under 95% being singletons. The V gene is TRBV19, the J gene TRBJ1-6; TRBD1 aligns across 10 bases. The TCR comes from a man over 45 with acute or convalescent COVID-19. Sequenced input: peripheral blood. The CDR3 sequence: CASSEGQGSSPLHF. CDR3 nucleotides: TGTGCCAGTAGCGAGGGACAGGGGAGTTCACCCCTCCACTTT.